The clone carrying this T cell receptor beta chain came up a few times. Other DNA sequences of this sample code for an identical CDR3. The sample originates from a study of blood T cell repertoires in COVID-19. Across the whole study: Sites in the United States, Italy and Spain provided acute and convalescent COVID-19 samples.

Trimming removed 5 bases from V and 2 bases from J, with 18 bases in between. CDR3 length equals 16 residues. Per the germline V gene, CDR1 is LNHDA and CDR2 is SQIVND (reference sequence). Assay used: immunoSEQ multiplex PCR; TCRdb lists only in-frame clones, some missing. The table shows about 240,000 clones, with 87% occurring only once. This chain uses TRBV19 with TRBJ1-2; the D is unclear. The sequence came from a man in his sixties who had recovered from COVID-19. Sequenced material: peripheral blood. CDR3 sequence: CASSPTRAGANYGYTF. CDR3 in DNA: TGTGCCAGTAGTCCCACGAGGGCAGGCGCCAACTATGGCTACACCTTC. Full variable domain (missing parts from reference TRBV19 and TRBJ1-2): DGGITQSPKYLFRKEGQNVTLSCEQNLNHDAMYWYRQDPGQGLRLIYYSQIVNDFQKGDIAEGYSVSREKKESFPLTVTSAQKNPTAFYLCASSPTRAGANYGYTFGSGTRLTVV.